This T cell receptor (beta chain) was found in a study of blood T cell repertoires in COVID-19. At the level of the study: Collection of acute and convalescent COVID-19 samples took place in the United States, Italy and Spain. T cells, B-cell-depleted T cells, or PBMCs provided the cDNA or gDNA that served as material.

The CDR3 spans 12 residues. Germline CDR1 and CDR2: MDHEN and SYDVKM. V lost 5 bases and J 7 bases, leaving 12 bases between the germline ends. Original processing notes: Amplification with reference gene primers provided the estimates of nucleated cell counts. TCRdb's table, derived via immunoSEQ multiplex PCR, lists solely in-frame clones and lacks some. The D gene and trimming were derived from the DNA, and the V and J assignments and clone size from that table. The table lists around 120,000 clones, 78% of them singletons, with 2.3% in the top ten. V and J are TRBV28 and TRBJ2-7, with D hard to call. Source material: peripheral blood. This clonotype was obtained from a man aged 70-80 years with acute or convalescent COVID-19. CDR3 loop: CASSPLYWEQYF. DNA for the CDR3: TGTGCCAGCAGTCCCCTCTACTGGGAGCAGTACTTC.